The T cell receptor (beta chain) under discussion was sequenced for a study of control samples from healthy donors and cancer patients (dated by TCRdb to about 2020). Libraries were built with the immunoSEQ multiplex PCR assay. TCRdb obtained this table from immuneACCESS and retained in-frame rearrangements with V and J assigned. These tables miss some clones; where compared with another copy, unresolved V genes account for less than half of the shortfall, and the remainder is unexplained. The sample profile shows some 140,000 clones; more than 90% of them were found once. The top ten clonotypes cover 11% of the sample. V and J are truncated by 4 bases and 8 bases respectively, leaving an intervening sequence of 23 bases. The CDR3 sequence holds 17 residues, the cysteine and phenylalanine included. Here the CDR3 DNA is all that survives: 51 bases in frame from base 1. The germline V gene yields LGHNT for CDR1 and FRNRAP for CDR2.

A word on this clone: This clone's antigen is unknown. No clone much larger than this one lies a single base away; base qualities are absent.

This sequence uses TRBV12-5 and TRBJ2-2; D gene: possibly TRBD2, on 6 matching bases. This sequence was found in a man aged 25-45 years in good health. The sequenced sample consisted of blood. The CDR3 loop reads CASGYYGGSEKEGELFF. The bases read TGTGCTAGTGGTTACTACGGGGGTAGCGAGAAGGAGGGGGAGCTGTTTTTT.